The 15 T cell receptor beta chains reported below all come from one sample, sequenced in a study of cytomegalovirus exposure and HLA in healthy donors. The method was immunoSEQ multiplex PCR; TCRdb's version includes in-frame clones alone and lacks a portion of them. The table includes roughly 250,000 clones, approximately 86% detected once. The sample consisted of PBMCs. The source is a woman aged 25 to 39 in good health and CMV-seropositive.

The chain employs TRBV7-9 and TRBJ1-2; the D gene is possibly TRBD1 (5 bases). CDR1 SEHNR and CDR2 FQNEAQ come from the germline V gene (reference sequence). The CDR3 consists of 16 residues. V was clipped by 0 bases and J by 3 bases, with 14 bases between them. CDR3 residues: CASSLADAGGDYGYTF. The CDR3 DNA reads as TGTGCCAGCAGCTTAGCGGACGCCGGAGGGGACTATGGCTACACCTTC.

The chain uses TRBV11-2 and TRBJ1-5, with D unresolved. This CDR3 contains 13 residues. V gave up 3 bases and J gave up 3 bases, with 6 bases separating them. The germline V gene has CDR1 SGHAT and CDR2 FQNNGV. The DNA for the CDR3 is TGTGCCAGCAGCTTCCGGGACAATCAGCCCCAGCATTTT. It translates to CASSFRDNQPQHF.

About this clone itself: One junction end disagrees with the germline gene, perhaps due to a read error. The CDR3 is CASSQAQLAGASDF. CDR3 in DNA: TGCGCCAGCAGCCAAGCGCAACTAGCGGGGGCCTCGGACTTC. This rearrangement joins TRBV4-1 to TRBJ2-7; TRBD2 aligns across 11 bases. The CDR3 consists of 14 residues. CDR1 is MGHRA and CDR2 is YSYEKL in the germline V gene.

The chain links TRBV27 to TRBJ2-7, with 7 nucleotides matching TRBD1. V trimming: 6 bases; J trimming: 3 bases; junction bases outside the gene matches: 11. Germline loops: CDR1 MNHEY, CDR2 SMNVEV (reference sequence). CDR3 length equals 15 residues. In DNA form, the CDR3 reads TGTGCCAGCAGCAGGCCCGGGACAGCCCTCTACGAGCAGTACTTC. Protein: CASSRPGTALYEQYF.

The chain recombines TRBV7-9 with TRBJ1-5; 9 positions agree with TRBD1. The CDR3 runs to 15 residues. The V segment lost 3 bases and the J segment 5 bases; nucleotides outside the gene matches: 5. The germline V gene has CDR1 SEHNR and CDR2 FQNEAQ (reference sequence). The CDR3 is CASSFGQGPHQPQHF. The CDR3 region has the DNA TGTGCCAGCAGCTTCGGACAGGGGCCTCATCAGCCCCAGCATTTT.

The CDR3 here is CASSLPEQGLGDQPQHF. The CDR3, as DNA: TGTGCCAGCAGTTTACCCGAACAGGGCTTGGGGGATCAGCCCCAGCATTTT. The chain links TRBV27 to TRBJ1-5; D may be TRBD1 (6 bases). The ends were cut back, 2 bases at V and 5 bases at J, with 19 bases in the middle. CDR1 and CDR2 (germline): MNHEY, SMNVEV (reference sequence). The CDR3 contains 17 residues.

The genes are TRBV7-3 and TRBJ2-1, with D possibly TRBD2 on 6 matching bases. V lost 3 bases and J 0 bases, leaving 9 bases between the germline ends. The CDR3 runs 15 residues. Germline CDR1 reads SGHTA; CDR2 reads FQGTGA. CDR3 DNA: TGTGCCAGCAGCTTGCGGGATTCCTCCTACAATGAGCAGTTCTTC. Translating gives CASSLRDSSYNEQFF.

Here the CDR3 reads CASSRDRPNQPQHF. CDR3 nucleotides: TGCGCCAGCAGCCGAGACAGGCCCAATCAGCCCCAGCATTTT. V is TRBV5-1 and J is TRBJ1-5; D might be TRBD1 (6 bases). The CDR3 runs 14 residues. CDR1 is SGHRS and CDR2 is YFSETQ in the germline V gene. Trimming shortened V by 4 bases and J by 3 bases, and 11 bases separated the two germline ends.

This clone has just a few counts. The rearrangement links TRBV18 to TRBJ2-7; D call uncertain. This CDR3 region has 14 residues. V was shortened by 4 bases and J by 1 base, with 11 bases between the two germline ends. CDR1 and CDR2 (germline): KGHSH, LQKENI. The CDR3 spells CASSQVGGSYEQYF. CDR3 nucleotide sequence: TGTGCCAGCTCACAGGTTGGCGGATCCTACGAGCAGTACTTC.

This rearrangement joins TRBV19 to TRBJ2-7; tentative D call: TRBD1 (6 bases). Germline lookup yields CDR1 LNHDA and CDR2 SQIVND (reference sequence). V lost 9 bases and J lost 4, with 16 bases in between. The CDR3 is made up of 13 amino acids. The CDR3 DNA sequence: TGTGCCAGCTCAACAGGGCGGGCTTACGAGCAGTACTTC. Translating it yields CASSTGRAYEQYF.

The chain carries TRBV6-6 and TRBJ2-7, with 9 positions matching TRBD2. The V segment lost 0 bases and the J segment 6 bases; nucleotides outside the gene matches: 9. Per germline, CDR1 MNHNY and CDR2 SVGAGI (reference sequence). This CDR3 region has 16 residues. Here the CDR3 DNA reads TGTGCCAGCAGTTACTCGTGGCTAGCGGGACGCTCCGAGCAGTACTTC. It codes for CASSYSWLAGRSEQYF.

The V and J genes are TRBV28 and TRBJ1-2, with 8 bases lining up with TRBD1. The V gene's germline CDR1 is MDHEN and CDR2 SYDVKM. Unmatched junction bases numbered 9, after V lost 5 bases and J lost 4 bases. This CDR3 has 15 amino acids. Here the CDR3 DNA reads TGTGCCAGCAGTGTCGACAGGGGCCCTAGCTATGGCTACACCTTC. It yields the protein CASSVDRGPSYGYTF.

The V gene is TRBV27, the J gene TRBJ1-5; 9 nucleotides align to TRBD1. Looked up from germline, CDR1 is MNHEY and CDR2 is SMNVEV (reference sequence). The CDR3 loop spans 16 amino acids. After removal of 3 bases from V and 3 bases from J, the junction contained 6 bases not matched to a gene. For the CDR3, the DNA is TGTGCCAGCAGTTTCTCGGGACAGGGCGCCAATCAGCCCCAGCATTTT. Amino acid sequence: CASSFSGQGANQPQHF.

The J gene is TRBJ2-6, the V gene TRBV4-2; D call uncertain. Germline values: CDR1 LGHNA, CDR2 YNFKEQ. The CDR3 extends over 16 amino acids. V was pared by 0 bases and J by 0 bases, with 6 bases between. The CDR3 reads CASSQDINSGANVLTF. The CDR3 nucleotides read TGTGCCAGCAGCCAAGATATAAACTCTGGGGCCAACGTCCTGACTTTC.

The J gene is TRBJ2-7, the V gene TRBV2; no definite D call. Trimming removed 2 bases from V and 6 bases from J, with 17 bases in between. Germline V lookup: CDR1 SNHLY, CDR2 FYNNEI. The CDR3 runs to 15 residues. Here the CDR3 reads CASSESEARRSEQYF. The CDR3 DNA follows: TGTGCCAGCAGTGAAAGCGAGGCCAGACGGTCCGAGCAGTACTTC.